Below, one T cell receptor beta chain is given with its context. Amplification used 60 Vbeta primers and 13 Jbeta primers. Data came from immunoSEQ multiplex PCR; TCRdb stores just in-frame clones and leaves some out. The sample includes more than 150,000 clones, roughly 87% of them seen just once. This record comes from a study of cytomegalovirus exposure and HLA in healthy donors. This TCR came from a man aged 45-65 years in good health and CMV-seronegative. Material for sequencing was PBMCs.

The DNA for the CDR3 is TGTGCCAGCAGTGAAGCGAGTAGTAGACGGGGCACTGAAGCTTTCTTT. This encodes CASSEASSRRGTEAFF. V and J are TRBV6-1 and TRBJ1-1; D is uncertain. Germline V CDR1 and CDR2: MNHNS, SASEGT. This CDR3 region has 16 residues. V gave up 0 bases and J gave up 4 bases, with 15 bases separating them.